One and the same sample provided the 13 T cell receptor beta chains below, sequenced in a study of blood T cells in healthy people across ages. Through a sample-barcoded 5' primer and a J-beta primer mix, a second PCR was run for roughly 7 to 11 cycles. MiXCR, applied by TCRdb to the 5' RACE reads, yields one record per CDR3 protein. The sample consists of under 1,000,000 distinct CDR3 sequences, around 34% of them appearing once. Sequenced: blood. Source of these receptors: a man aged 18 to 29 in good health.

Remarks on this clonotype: This may be a read error: a much more frequent sequence differs by one nucleotide. The V and J genes are TRBV7-2 and TRBJ2-1; D unresolved. The CDR3 sequence is 15 residues long. Germline loops: CDR1 SGHTA, CDR2 FQGNSA. V was trimmed by 0 bases and J by 10 bases, leaving 16 bases between them. DNA of the CDR3: TGTGCCAGCAGCTTAGCCTATACGGGTCGGAACGAGCAGTTCTTC. Residues: CASSLAYTGRNEQFF.

The V call is TRBV5-1, the J call TRBJ1-3, with a weak D call TRBD1 (6 bases). Germline lookup yields CDR1 SGHRS and CDR2 YFSETQ. This CDR3 contains 14 residues. The ends were cut back, 6 bases at V and 4 bases at J, with 14 bases in the middle. The CDR3 sequence: CASTPAGVGNTIYF. DNA for the CDR3: TGCGCCAGCACCCCTGCAGGGGTCGGAAACACCATATATTTT.

This sequence joins TRBV12-3 or TRBV12-4 and TRBJ1-1; D may be TRBD1 (6 bases). The CDR3 extends over 17 amino acids. Deletions cut 2 bases from V and 0 bases from J, with 16 bases between. As DNA, the CDR3 is TGTGCCAGCAGTTTAAGACAGGCGAACTCCATGAACACTGAAGCTTTCTTT. It yields the protein CASSLRQANSMNTEAFF.

This clonotype has at least ten counts. The chain is built from TRBV29-1 and TRBJ2-6, with D possibly being TRBD2 (6 bases). Trimming took 2 bases from V and 2 from J, leaving 13 bases between them. This CDR3 comprises 16 residues. Germline CDR1 reads SQVTM; CDR2 reads ANQGSEA. CDR3 in DNA: TGCAGCGTTGAATCGGGGGTTGGTCCTGGGGCCAACGTCCTGACTTTC. Its protein product is CSVESGVGPGANVLTF.

The V gene is TRBV4-1, the J gene TRBJ2-7, with D uncertain. The CDR3 spans 15 residues. Trimming took off 0 bases at V and 0 bases at J, with 9 bases between the two ends. Germline V lookup: CDR1 MGHRA, CDR2 YSYEKL. CDR3: CASSQDRRFSYEQYF. CDR3 nucleotides: TGCGCCAGCAGCCAAGATCGCAGGTTCTCCTACGAGCAGTACTTC.

Of note for this clonotype: A much larger clone lies one base from this, so it may be a read error. The chain employs TRBV5-1 and TRBJ2-1; D assignment may be TRBD1 or TRBD2 (5 bases each). The CDR3 has 15 amino acids. The germline V gene encodes CDR1 SGHRS and CDR2 YFSETQ. In nucleotides, the CDR3 is TGCGCCAGCAGCTTGGGGGACCCCTCCTACAAGGAGCAGTTCTTC. Protein: CASSLGDPSYKEQFF.

This clonotype was seen a few times. The rearrangement links TRBV12-3 or TRBV12-4 to TRBJ2-1, with 9 bases matching TRBD2. The CDR3 has 15 amino acids. V dropped 5 bases and J dropped 8; count of bases not matched to a gene: 10. Here the CDR3 reads CASSPSSGALDEQFF. The CDR3 DNA reads as TGTGCCAGCAGTCCCTCTAGCGGGGCTTTGGATGAGCAGTTCTTC.

The rearrangement uses TRBV29-1 and TRBJ2-2; D perhaps matches TRBD1 (5 bases). This CDR3 contains 12 residues. Looked up from germline, CDR1 is SQVTM and CDR2 is ANQGSEA. Trimming removed 6 bases at V and 6 bases at J, with 11 bases between. This CDR3 reads CSVRDRPGELFF. CDR3 sequence (DNA): TGCAGCGTCCGAGACAGACCCGGGGAGCTGTTTTTT.

The V and J genes are TRBV12-3 or TRBV12-4 and TRBJ2-3, with D unclear. CDR3 length: 15 residues. V was pared by 4 bases and J by 6 bases, with 17 bases between. The CDR3 DNA follows: TGTGCCAGCAGTTATAGTCTTGGGGTCGCGGATACGCAGTATTTT. As protein: CASSYSLGVADTQYF.

This clonotype has just a few counts. The CDR3 region has the DNA TGTGCCAGCAGCCAAGATGACCACGACGGACCGTATGGCTACACCTTC. Protein: CASSQDDHDGPYGYTF. The rearrangement joins TRBV3-1 to TRBJ1-2; D call uncertain. Trimming took 0 bases from V and 5 from J, leaving 16 bases between them. Germline assignment: CDR1 LGHDT and CDR2 YNNKEL (reference sequence). The CDR3 has 16 residues.

The chain combines TRBV5-6 with TRBJ1-1, with D unclear. This CDR3 contains 13 residues. Germline V CDR1 and CDR2: SGHDT, YYEEEE. The V and J ends lost 0 bases and 11 bases respectively, with 14 bases between them. The CDR3 loop is CASSLAYGGWAFF. CDR3 bases: TGTGCCAGCAGCTTGGCCTATGGAGGTTGGGCTTTCTTT.

This clonotype was detected many times. The chain couples TRBV12-3 or TRBV12-4 to TRBJ2-3; D is ambiguous. This CDR3 has 11 amino acids. Deletions cut 3 bases from V and 4 bases from J, with 2 bases between. This CDR3 is CASSFPDTQYF. The CDR3 DNA follows: TGTGCCAGCAGTTTCCCAGATACGCAGTATTTT.

The chain has TRBV6-4 and TRBJ1-6, with TRBD1 matching 7 bases. With 11 bases clipped from V and 7 bases from J, the junction kept 11 bases outside the gene matches. There are 14 residues in the CDR3. Germline V CDR1 and CDR2: MRHNA, SNTAGT. CDR3 nucleotides: TGTGCCGCACGGGCGAAGGGGGCGAATTCACCCCTCCACTTT. This gives the protein CAARAKGANSPLHF.